This record covers a single TCR beta chain. The sample originates from a study of blood T cell repertoires in COVID-19. V was cut by 6 bases and J by 0 bases, with 12 bases left in between. From germline, CDR1 is MNHEY and CDR2 SVGAGI. The CDR3 spans 15 residues. Using immunoSEQ multiplex PCR, the repertoire was profiled, and TCRdb retains in-frame clones only, with some absent. Of about 200,000 clones listed, 65% to 90% are singletons. Cohort assignment relied on participant-reported clinical history. The sample taken for sequencing was PBMCs or T cells enriched from blood (not recorded which). The TCR originated in a woman aged 40 to 50 with acute COVID-19. This sequence joins TRBV6-5 and TRBJ1-3; tentatively, D is TRBD1 (6 bases). CDR3 loop: CASSSRGTSGNTIYF. In nucleotides, the CDR3 is TGTGCCAGCAGCTCCAGGGGAACCTCTGGAAACACCATATATTTT.